This T cell receptor (beta chain) was identified during a study of T cells after somatic rescue of genetic block. With V trimmed by 6 bases and J by 9 bases, 7 bases remained unmatched. Germline V gene lookup returns CDR1 MNHEY and CDR2 SMNVEV (reference sequence). The CDR3 covers 13 residues. Data came from immunoSEQ multiplex PCR; TCRdb stores just in-frame clones and leaves some out. The profile covers tens of thousands of clones, with around 89% appearing a single time and around 1.6% taken by the ten largest. Sequencing was done on a sample of peripheral blood mononuclear cells (PBMCs). The J gene is TRBJ2-1, the V gene TRBV27; 8 nucleotides match TRBD2. This sequence originates from a young woman. CDR3: CASSPGLGSEQFF. As DNA, the CDR3 is TGTGCCAGCAGCCCGGGACTAGGGTCTGAGCAGTTCTTC.